This T cell receptor (beta chain) was identified in a study of blood T cells in healthy people across ages. V dropped 7 bases and J dropped 1 base, with 11 bases sitting between them. This CDR3 comprises 14 residues. The germline gives CDR1 MNHEY, CDR2 SMNVEV (reference sequence). Only a few counts were recorded for this clonotype. Together with a sample-barcoded 5' primer, a J-beta primer mix was included in a second PCR lasting about 7 to 11 cycles. Using its own MiXCR run on the 5' RACE reads, TCRdb lists one record per CDR3 protein. The sample records some 1.8 million distinct CDR3 sequences, roughly 43% being singletons.

The sequence came from a human donor in good health. V and J are TRBV27 and TRBJ2-1, with a possible D match to TRBD2 (7 bases). Source material: blood. The CDR3 DNA reads as TGTGCCAGCACCGAGGGGGGGTCCTACAATGAGCAGTTCTTC. The encoded protein is CASTEGGSYNEQFF.